The clone carrying this T cell receptor beta chain has only one observation. In the authors' methods: Reference gene primer amplification in the assay estimated nucleated cell counts. Sequencing was performed with immunoSEQ multiplex PCR; in TCRdb, only in-frame clones are kept and a portion is missing. The D gene and trimming were derived from the DNA, and the V and J assignments and clone size from that table. The repertoire holds 55,000 to 65,000 clones, with approximately 91% as singletons. The sample comes from a study of blood T cell repertoires in COVID-19. As for the study in general: Acute-phase and convalescent COVID-19 samples originated in the United States, Italy and Spain.

This TCR was sampled from a man aged 55 to 70 with acute or convalescent COVID-19. The sequenced sample was peripheral blood.

The CDR3 loop reads CASRAGTSGRYYEQFF. CDR3 in DNA: TGCGCCAGCAGAGCCGGGACTAGCGGGAGGTACTATGAGCAGTTCTTC. This sequence joins TRBV10-2 and TRBJ2-1, with TRBD2 matching over 15 bases. This CDR3 has 16 residues. Unmatched junction bases numbered 8, after V lost 6 bases and J lost 8 bases. Germline loops: CDR1 WSHSY, CDR2 SAAADI.